This section outlines one T cell receptor (beta chain) sequence together with its context. The antigen it binds to is not known. The sample holds no much larger clone one base away, and base qualities are not on file. Receptor amplification or capture employed PCR. For sequencing, an Illumina HiSeq 2500 was employed. To reduce PCR and sequencing biases, unique molecular identifiers were built into the TCR beta cDNA libraries. Per 1 to 10 million input T cells, roughly 0.5 million cDNA molecules were obtained, such that each molecule approximated one T cell. Patient libraries were prepared and sequenced with the same protocol used for the earlier healthy control dataset. Samples belonging to the same batch were prepared together, multiplexed and sequenced on a shared HiSeq lane. The study's processing was this. Raw barcoded reads were processed with MIGEC, discarding single-read molecular identifier groups before consensus assembly and CDR3 extraction. Clonotype tables were post-analysed with VDJtools, and diversity was normalized by down-sampling all datasets to the smallest sample size. Repertoire overlap clustering matched CDR3 amino acid but not nucleotide sequences to correct batch-related cross-sample contamination. TCRdb redid the processing of the public reads, applying fastp at Q25 and MiXCR, and retained in-frame beta chains. For every CDR3 protein sequence, its rows merge into one entry that carries the most common genes and DNA. TCRdb's processing, not the authors', yielded these V and J calls. This sample lists approximately 440,000 distinct CDR3 sequences; around 40% were detected once. The ten top clones hold around an eighth of the sample.

This sample is drawn from a study of post-analysis software for immune sequencing data (dated by TCRdb to the mid-2010s). For the wider study: The recorded disease courses included relapsing-remitting, secondary progressive and progressive-relapsing multiple sclerosis, and some patients had no subtype annotation. The patient repertoires were compared against roughly 12 previously published healthy control repertoires obtained from donors aged about 6 to 28 years. A subset of samples was prepared in parallel using single-end sample barcoding, then pooled and co-amplified after Illumina adapter ligation. Broad study findings and their caveats: Strong co-clustering of samples prepared in the same batch was shown by direct clustering with F measure, prompting a batch-effect correction. Significantly lower normalized Chao1 diversity was found in multiple sclerosis patients than in controls, suggesting substantial peripheral T-cell clonal expansion. The control group was slightly older than the multiple sclerosis patient group. Roughly 5 TRBV segments, including TRBV5-6, TRBV5-1 and TRBV20-1, were significantly more frequent in patients than controls.

From a lookup of the germline V gene (reference sequence), CDR1 and CDR2 are DFQATT and SNEGSKA. V drops 3 bases and J drops 1 base, leaving 14 bases in between. The CDR3, from cysteine to phenylalanine, totals 15 residues. Left in the record is the CDR3 DNA by itself, 45 bases read in frame from the first base. TCR beta repertoires were profiled from peripheral blood of more than ten young patients with multiple sclerosis to demonstrate the VDJtools post-analysis software. Multiple sclerosis patients were children and adolescents aged about 6 to 15 years. The sample comprised blood. The origin of this receptor is a girl between 5 and 17 years old with multiple sclerosis. The rearranged chain carries TRBV20-1 and TRBJ2-3; no D gene can be assigned with confidence. The CDR3 protein: CSARGISLGTDTQYF. The nucleotide sequence reads as follows: TGCAGTGCTAGGGGCATTTCCCTTGGCACAGATACGCAGTATTTT.